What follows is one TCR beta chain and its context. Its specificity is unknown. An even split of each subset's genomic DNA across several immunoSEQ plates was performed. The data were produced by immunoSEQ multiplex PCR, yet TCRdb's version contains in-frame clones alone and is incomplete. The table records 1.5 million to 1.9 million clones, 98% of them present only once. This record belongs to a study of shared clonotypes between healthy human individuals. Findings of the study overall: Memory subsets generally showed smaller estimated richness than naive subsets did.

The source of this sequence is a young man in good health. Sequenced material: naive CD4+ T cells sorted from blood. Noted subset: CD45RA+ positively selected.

The CDR3 is CASTPRGKGSNQPQHF. DNA of the CDR3: TGTGCCAGCACCCCTAGGGGAAAAGGAAGCAATCAGCCCCAGCATTTT. This sequence joins TRBV28 and TRBJ1-5; the D gene is possibly TRBD1 (5 bases). The CDR3 is 16 amino acids. Germline lookup yields CDR1 MDHEN and CDR2 SYDVKM. The V end was cut by 7 bases, the J end by 1 base, with 17 bases between.